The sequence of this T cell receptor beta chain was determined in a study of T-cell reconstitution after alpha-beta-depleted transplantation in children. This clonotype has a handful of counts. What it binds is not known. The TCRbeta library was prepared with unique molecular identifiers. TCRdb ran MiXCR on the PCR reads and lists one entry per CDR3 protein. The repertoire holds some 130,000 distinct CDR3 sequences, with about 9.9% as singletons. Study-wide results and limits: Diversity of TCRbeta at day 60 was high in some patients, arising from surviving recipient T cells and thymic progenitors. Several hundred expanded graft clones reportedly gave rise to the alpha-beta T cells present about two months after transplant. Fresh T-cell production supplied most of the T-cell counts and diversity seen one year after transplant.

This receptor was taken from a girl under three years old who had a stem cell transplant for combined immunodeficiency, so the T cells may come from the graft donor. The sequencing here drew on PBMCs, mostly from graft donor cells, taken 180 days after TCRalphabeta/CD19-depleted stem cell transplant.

In DNA form, the CDR3 reads TGCAGTGCTAGATTACAGCAAGAGACCCAGTACTTC. The encoded protein is CSARLQQETQYF. This chain links TRBV20-1 with TRBJ2-5, with D uncertain. With 2 bases removed from V and 2 bases from J, the gap between germline ends came to 6 bases. The CDR3 runs to 12 residues. From germline, CDR1 is DFQATT and CDR2 SNEGSKA (reference sequence).